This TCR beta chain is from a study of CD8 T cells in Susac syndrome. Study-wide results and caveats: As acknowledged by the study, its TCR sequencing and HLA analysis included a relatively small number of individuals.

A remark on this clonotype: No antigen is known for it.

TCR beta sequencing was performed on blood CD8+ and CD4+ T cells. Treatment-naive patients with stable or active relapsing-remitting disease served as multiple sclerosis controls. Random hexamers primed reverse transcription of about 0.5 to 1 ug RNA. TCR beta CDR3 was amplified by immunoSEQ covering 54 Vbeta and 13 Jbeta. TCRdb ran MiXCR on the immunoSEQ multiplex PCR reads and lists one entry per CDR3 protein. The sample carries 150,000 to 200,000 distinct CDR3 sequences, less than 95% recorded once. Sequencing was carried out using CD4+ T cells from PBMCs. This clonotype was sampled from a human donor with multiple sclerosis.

This CDR3 is CASSLLDANYGYTF. Here the CDR3 DNA reads TGCGCCAGCAGCTTGTTAGATGCTAACTATGGCTACACCTTC. The chain has TRBV5-1 and TRBJ1-2; D gene ambiguous. The CDR3 runs 14 residues. V shed 1 base and J shed 0 bases, with 7 bases lying between them. The germline V gene has CDR1 SGHRS and CDR2 YFSETQ.